This T cell receptor beta chain appears in the sequencing data of a study of T cells in Graves' hyperthyroidism and ophthalmopathy. The V end was cut by 8 bases, the J end by 7 bases, with 17 bases between. The germline CDR1 and CDR2 sequences are MNHEY and SMNVEV (reference sequence). This CDR3 comprises 13 residues. Clinical symptoms, serum thyroxine, TRAb, thyroid ultrasound and orbital computed tomography established diagnosis. Ten or more counts support this clonotype. Its antigen is unidentified. From RNA transcripts, TCR beta CDR3 regions were amplified. TCR CDR3 regions were first amplified by RT-PCR with HTBI primers. TCRdb independently ran MiXCR on the multiplex PCR reads; one entry per CDR3 protein. The sample lists 330,000 or so distinct CDR3 sequences; 15% to 20% were seen once. Findings of the study overall: Among thyroid clonotypes expanded above 0.001, most also appeared in blood.

The receptor was isolated from a woman in her thirties or forties with Graves' ophthalmopathy. This chain links TRBV27 with TRBJ2-5, with D unclear. Material for sequencing was blood. The CDR3 reads CASGYTASGTQYF. The DNA of the CDR3 is TGTGCCAGCGGATATACGGCTTCCGGGACCCAGTACTTC.